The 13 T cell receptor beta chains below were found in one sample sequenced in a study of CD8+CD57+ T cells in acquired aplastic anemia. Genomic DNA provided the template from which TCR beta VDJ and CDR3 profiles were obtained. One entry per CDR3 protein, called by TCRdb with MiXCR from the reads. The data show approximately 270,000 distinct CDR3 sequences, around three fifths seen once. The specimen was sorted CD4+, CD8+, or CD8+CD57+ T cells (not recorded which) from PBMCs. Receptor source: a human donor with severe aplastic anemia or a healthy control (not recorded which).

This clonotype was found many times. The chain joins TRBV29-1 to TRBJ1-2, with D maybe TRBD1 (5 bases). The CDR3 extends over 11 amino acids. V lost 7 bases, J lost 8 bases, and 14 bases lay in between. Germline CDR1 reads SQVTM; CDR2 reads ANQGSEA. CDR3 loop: CSEGTAGGYTF. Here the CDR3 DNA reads TGCAGCGAGGGGACGGCCGGGGGCTACACCTTC. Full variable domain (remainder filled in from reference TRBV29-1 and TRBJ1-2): SAVISQKPSRDICQRGTSLTIQCQVDSQVTMMFWYRQQPGQSLTLIATANQGSEATYESGFVIDKFPISRPNLTFSTLTVSNMSPEDSSIYLCSEGTAGGYTFGSGTRLTVV.

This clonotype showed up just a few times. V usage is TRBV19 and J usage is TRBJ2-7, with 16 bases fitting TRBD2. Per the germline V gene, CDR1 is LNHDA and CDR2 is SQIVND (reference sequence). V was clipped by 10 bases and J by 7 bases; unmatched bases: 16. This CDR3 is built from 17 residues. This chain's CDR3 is CATRGLAGGYRGEEQYF. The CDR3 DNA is TGTGCCACAAGGGGACTAGCGGGAGGGTACCGGGGTGAGGAGCAGTACTTC. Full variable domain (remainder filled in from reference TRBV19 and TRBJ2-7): DGGITQSPKYLFRKEGQNVTLSCEQNLNHDAMYWYRQDPGQGLRLIYYSQIVNDFQKGDIAEGYSVSREKKESFPLTVTSAQKNPTAFYLCATRGLAGGYRGEEQYFGPGTRLTVT.

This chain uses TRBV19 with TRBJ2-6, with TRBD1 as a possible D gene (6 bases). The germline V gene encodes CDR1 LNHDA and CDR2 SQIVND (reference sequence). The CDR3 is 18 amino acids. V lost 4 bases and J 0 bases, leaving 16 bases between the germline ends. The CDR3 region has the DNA TGTGCCAGTAGTACAGGCAGGGGTTTTGGCTCTGGGGCCAACGTCCTGACTTTC. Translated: CASSTGRGFGSGANVLTF.

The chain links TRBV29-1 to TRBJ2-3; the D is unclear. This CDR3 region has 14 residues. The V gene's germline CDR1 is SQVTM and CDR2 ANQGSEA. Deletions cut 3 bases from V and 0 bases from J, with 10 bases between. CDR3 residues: CSVDSTTSTDTQYF. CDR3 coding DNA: TGCAGCGTTGACAGCACCACTAGCACAGATACGCAGTATTTT.

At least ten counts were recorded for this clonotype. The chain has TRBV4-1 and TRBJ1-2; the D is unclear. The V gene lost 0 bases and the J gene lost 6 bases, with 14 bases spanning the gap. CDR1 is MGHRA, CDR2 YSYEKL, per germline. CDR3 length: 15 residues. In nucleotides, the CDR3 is TGCGCCAGCAGCCAAGATCAAAGGAGGTTTGATGGCTACACCTTC. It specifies CASSQDQRRFDGYTF.

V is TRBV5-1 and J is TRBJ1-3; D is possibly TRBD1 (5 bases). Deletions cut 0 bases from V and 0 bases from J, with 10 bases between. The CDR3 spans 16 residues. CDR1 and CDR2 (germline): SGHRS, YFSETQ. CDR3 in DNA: TGCGCCAGCAGCTTGGCCTCAGGGCCCTCTGGAAACACCATATATTTT. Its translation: CASSLASGPSGNTIYF.

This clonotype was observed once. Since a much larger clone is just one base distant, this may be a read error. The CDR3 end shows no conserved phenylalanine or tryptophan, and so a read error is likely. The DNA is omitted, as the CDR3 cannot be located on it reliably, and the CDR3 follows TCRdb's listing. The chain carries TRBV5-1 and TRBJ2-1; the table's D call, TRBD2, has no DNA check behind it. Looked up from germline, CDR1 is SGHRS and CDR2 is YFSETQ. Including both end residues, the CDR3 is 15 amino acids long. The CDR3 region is CASSLIVGRQALEFL.

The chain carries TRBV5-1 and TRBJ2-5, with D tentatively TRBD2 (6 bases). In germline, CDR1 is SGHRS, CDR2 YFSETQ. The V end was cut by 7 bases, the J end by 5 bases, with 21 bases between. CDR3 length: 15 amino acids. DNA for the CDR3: TGCGCCAGCGGACCGGAGGGGCTTGGGGGGGAGACCCAGTACTTC. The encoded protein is CASGPEGLGGETQYF.

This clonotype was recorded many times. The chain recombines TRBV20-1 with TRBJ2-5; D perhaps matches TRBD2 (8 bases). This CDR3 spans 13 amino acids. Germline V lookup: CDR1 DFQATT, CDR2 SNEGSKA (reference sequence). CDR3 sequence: CSRQGAGGETQYF. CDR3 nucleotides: TGCAGCCGACAGGGCGCGGGAGGAGAGACCCAGTACTTC.

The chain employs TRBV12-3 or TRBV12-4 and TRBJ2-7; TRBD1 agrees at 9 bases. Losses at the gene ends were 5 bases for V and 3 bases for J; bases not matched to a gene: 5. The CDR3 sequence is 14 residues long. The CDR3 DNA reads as TGTGCCAGCAGTCCGGGACAGGGATACTACGAGCAGTACTTC. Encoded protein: CASSPGQGYYEQYF.

The CDR3 nucleotides read TGCAGCGTTGGACCATTGCATTTTGATCATGGCTACACCTTC. Translation gives CSVGPLHFDHGYTF. The V and J genes are TRBV29-1 and TRBJ1-2; no reliable D call. V lost 4 bases to trimming and J lost 6 bases, with 18 bases between them. Germline-derived CDR1 and CDR2 are SQVTM and ANQGSEA. This CDR3 is built from 14 residues.

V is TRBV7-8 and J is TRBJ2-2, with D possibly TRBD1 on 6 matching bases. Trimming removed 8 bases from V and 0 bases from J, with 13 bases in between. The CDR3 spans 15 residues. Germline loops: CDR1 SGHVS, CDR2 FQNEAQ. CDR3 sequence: CASLSWTANTGELFF. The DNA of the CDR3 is TGTGCCAGCCTCAGCTGGACAGCGAACACCGGGGAGCTGTTTTTT.

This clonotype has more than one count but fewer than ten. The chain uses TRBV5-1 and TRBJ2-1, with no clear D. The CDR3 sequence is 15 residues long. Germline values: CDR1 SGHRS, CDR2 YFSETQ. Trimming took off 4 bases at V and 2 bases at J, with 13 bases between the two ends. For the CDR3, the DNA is TGCGCCAGCAGCCGAGATGACGCGACCTACAATGAGCAGTTCTTC. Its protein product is CASSRDDATYNEQFF.